These 3 T cell receptor beta chains were all obtained from the same sample, sequenced in a study of cytomegalovirus exposure and HLA in healthy donors. Researchers ran the PCR with 60 Vbeta and 13 Jbeta primers. The protocol was immunoSEQ multiplex PCR, while the TCRdb copy is restricted to in-frame clones and leaves out a portion. The table for this sample gives roughly 73,000 clones. The sequenced material came from PBMCs. Receptor source: a female donor in good health and CMV-seropositive.

The J gene is TRBJ2-7, the V gene TRBV4-3; 8 bases are a match to TRBD1. Trimming at V came to 3 bases and at J to 3 bases, leaving 10 bases not matched to a gene. Per germline, CDR1 LGHNA and CDR2 YSLEER. This CDR3 has 16 amino acids. This chain's CDR3 is CASSQTRTGSYYEQYF. In nucleotides, the CDR3 is TGCGCCAGCAGCCAGACCCGGACAGGGTCGTACTACGAGCAGTACTTC.

This sequence joins TRBV29-1 and TRBJ2-1, with 9 bases matching TRBD2. With V trimmed by 8 bases and J by 9 bases, 23 bases remained unmatched. The CDR3 sequence is 17 residues long. Germline values: CDR1 SQVTM, CDR2 ANQGSEA. The CDR3 DNA reads TGCAGCATAACGTCCGGGACTAGCTTCTTCATCCCCGGTGAGCAGTTCTTC. It encodes CSITSGTSFFIPGEQFF.

The chain employs TRBV7-4 and TRBJ1-2; D is perhaps TRBD1 (6 bases). V lost 4 bases and J lost 6, with 9 bases in between. Germline loops: CDR1 SGHVT, CDR2 SQSDAQ. The length of the CDR3 is 12 residues. CDR3 residues: CASSSGVDGYTF. The CDR3 bases are TGTGCCAGCAGCTCAGGGGTGGATGGCTACACCTTC.